This TCR beta chain was recovered during a study of shared clonotypes between healthy human individuals. As concerns this clone: This sample includes further DNA sequences coding for the same CDR3.

The germline V gene has CDR1 MNHEY and CDR2 SVGAGI. The CDR3 totals 14 residues. Trimming left V 5 bases short and J 1 base short, with 8 bases between. Profiling relied on immunoSEQ multiplex PCR, and the TCRdb table lists in-frame clones only, not all of them. The data contain millions of clones, 95% of them singletons. V is TRBV6-5 and J is TRBJ2-2, with D perhaps TRBD1 (5 bases). The clonotype comes from a man aged 18 to 35 in good health. Sequenced material: naive CD4+ T cells sorted from blood. Subset given: CD45RA+ positively selected. The CDR3 coding sequence is TGTGCCAGCAGTCCAACAGGGAACACCGGGGAGCTGTTTTTT. This translates into CASSPTGNTGELFF.